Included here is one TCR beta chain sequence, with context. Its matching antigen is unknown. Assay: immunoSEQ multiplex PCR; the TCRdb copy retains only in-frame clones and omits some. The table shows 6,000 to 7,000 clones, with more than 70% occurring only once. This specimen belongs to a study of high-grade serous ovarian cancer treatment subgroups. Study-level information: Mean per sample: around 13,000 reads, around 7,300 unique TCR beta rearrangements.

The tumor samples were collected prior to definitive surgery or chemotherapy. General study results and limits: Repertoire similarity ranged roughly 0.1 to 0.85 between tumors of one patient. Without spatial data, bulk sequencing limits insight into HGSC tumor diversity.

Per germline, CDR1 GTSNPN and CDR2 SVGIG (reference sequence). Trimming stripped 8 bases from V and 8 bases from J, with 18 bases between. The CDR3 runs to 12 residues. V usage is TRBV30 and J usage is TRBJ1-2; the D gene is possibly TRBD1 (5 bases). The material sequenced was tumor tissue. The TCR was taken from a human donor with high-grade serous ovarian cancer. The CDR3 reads CAGRGLGGGYTF. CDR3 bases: TGTGCCGGACGGGGCCTTGGAGGAGGCTACACCTTC.